The entry below describes one T cell receptor (beta chain). Its antigen is unidentified. The data are from a study of T cells in Graves' hyperthyroidism and ophthalmopathy. Whole-study findings and limits: A model of 13 V-J features distinguished ophthalmopathy from stable hyperthyroidism.

TCR beta CDR3 regions were amplified from RNA. A first-round RT-PCR of the TCR CDR3 used the HTBI primer set. In TCRdb, the multiplex PCR reads were re-called with MiXCR into one record per CDR3 protein. This table holds around 600,000 distinct CDR3 sequences, roughly 15% found once. V lost 11 bases and J 3 bases, leaving 14 bases between the germline ends. This CDR3 spans 14 amino acids. Germline CDR1 reads MNHEY; CDR2 reads SVGEGT. Using less than 12 ml of fresh peripheral blood, PBMCs were prepared. Sequencing used blood. The chain recombines TRBV6-2 or TRBV6-3 with TRBJ2-6; a weak D match, TRBD1 (7 bases). This receptor was taken from a woman aged 50 to 60 with Graves' ophthalmopathy. The CDR3 here is CAGNRGGGANVLTF. DNA of the CDR3: TGTGCCGGTAACAGGGGAGGTGGGGCCAACGTCCTGACTTTC.